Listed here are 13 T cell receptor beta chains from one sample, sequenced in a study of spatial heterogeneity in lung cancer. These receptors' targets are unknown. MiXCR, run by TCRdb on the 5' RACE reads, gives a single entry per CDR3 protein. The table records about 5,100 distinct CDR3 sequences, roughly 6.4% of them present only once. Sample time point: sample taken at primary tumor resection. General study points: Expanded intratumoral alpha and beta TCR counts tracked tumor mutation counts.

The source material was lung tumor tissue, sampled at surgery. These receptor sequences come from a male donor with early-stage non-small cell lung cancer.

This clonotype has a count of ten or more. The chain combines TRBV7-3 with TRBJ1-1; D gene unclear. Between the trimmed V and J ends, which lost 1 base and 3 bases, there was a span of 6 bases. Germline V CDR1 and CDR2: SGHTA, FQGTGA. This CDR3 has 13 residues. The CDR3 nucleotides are TGTGCCAGCAGCTTAAGGTGGGACACTGAAGCTTTCTTT. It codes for CASSLRWDTEAFF.

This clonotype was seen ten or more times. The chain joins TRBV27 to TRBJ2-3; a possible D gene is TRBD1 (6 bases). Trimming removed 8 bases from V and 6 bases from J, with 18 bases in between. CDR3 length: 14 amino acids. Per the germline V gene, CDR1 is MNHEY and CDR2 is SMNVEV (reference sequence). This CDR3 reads CASGTSTQTDTQYF. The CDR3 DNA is TGTGCCAGCGGGACATCAACACAGACGGATACGCAGTATTTT.

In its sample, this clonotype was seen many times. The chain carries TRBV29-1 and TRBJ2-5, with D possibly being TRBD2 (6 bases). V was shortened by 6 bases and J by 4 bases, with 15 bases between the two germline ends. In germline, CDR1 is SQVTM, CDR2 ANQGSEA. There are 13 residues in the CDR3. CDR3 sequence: CSVGAGVGETQYF. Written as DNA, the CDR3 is TGCAGCGTAGGAGCGGGCGTAGGAGAGACCCAGTACTTC.

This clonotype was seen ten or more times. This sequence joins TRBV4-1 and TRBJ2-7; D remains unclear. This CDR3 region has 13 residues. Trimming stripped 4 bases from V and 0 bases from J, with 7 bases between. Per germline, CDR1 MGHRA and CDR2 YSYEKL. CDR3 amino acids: CASSRWSSYEQYF. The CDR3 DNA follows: TGCGCCAGCAGCCGGTGGAGCTCCTACGAGCAGTACTTC.

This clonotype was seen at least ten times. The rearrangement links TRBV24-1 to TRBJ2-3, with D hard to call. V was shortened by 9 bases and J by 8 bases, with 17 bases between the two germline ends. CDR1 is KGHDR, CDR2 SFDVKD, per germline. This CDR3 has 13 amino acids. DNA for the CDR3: TGTGCCACCGGAGTCCCGGGTCTCGCTACGCAGTATTTT. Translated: CATGVPGLATQYF.

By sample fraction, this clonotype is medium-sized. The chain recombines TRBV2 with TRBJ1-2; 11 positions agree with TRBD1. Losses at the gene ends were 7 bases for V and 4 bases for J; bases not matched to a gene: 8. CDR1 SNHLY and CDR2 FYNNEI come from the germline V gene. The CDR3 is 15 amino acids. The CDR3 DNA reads TGTGCCAGCATTGCCGGGACAGGGGGTTCCTATGGCTACACCTTC. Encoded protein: CASIAGTGGSYGYTF. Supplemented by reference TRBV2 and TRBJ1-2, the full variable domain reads EPEVTQTPSHQVTQMGQEVILRCVPISNHLYFYWYRQILGQKVEFLVSFYNNEISEKSEIFDDQFSVERPDGSNFTLKIRSTKLEDSAMYFCASIAGTGGSYGYTFGSGTRLTVV.

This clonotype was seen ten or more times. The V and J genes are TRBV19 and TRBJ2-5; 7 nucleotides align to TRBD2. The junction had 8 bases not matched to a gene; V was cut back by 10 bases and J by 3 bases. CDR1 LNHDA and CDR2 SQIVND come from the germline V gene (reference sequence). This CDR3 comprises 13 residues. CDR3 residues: CATAGLSKETQYF. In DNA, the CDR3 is TGTGCCACCGCGGGACTATCAAAAGAGACCCAGTACTTC.

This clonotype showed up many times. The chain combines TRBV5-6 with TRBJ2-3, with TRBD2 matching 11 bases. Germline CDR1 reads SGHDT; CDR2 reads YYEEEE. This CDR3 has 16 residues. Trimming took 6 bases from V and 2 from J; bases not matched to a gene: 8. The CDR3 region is CASTQRLAGPTDTQYF. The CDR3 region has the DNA TGTGCCAGCACCCAACGACTAGCGGGACCCACAGATACGCAGTATTTT.

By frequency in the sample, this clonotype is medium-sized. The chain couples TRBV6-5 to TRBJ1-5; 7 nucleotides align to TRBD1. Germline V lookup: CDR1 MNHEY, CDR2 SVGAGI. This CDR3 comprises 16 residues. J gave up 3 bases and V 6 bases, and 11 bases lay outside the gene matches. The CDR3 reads CASSPNRGRNNQPQHF. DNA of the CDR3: TGTGCCAGCAGCCCAAACAGGGGTCGGAACAATCAGCCCCAGCATTTT.

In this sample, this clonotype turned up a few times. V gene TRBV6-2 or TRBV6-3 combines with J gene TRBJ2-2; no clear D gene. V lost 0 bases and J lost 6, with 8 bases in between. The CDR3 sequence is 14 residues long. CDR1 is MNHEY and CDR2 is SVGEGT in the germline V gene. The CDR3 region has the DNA TGTGCCAGCAGTTACTCGGGCCTGTCCGGGGAGCTGTTTTTT. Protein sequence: CASSYSGLSGELFF.

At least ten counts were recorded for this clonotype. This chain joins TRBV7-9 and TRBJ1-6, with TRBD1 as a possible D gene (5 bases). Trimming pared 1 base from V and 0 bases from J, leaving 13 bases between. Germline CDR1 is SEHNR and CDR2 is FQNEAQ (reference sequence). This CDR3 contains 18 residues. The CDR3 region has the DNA TGTGCCAGCAGCTTAGGTCCCGGGGCCAGCTCCTATAATTCACCCCTCCACTTT. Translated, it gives CASSLGPGASSYNSPLHF.

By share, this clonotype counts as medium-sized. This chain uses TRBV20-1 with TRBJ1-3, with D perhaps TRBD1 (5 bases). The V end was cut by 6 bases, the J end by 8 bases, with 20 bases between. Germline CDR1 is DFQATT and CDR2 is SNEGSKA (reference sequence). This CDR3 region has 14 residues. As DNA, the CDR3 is TGCAGTGCCGATCCAGGGAGCTACGGAGACACCATATATTTT. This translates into CSADPGSYGDTIYF.

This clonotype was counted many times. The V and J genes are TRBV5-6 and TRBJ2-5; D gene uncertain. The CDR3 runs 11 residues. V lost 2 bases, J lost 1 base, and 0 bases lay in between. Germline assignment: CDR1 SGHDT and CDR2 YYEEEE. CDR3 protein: CASSFQETQYF. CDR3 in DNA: TGTGCCAGCAGCTTCCAAGAGACCCAGTACTTC. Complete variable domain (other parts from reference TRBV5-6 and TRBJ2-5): DAGVTQSPTHLIKTRGQQVTLRCSPKSGHDTVSWYQQALGQGPQFIFQYYEEEERQRGNFPDRFSGHQFPNYSSELNVNALLLGDSALYLCASSFQETQYFGPGTRLLVL.